Listed here is a single TCR beta chain. The target of this receptor is not known. Qualities for individual bases were not recorded, and no much larger clone is one base off. Patients with autoimmune disease history or receiving systemic immunosuppression were excluded from the trial. Peripheral blood for TCR sequencing was collected from all dose cohorts at baseline, on cycle 4 day 1, and on cycle 7 day 1. Samples came from an open-label, multicenter, first-in-human phase I dose-escalation trial of ivuxolimab. The trial enrolled adults with locally advanced or metastatic head and neck squamous cell, hepatocellular, melanoma or renal cell carcinoma. Before TCR sequencing, CD4+ T cells and CD8+ T cells were sorted from peripheral blood as separate populations. The data belong to a study of OX40 agonist ivuxolimab in advanced cancers. At the level of the whole study: Ivuxolimab was a fully human IgG2 agonistic monoclonal antibody targeting the costimulatory receptor OX40 (CD134). Of the roughly 50 dose-escalation patients, hepatocellular carcinoma was present in around 20, melanoma in around 15, renal cell carcinoma in 9 and head and neck cancer in 9. Peripheral TCRbeta sequencing aimed to test whether ivuxolimab altered TCR sequence diversity and caused clonal T-cell expansion. A male proportion of approximately 83% and a mean age of about 60 years, ranging from about 23 to 90, were recorded for the dose-escalation cohort. Intravenous ivuxolimab was administered to patients every 2 weeks at six dose levels: 0.01, 0.1, 0.3, 1.5, 3 and 10 mg/kg. The paper reports the monotherapy dose-escalation portion (N of about 50 patients) of the phase I ivuxolimab trial. Partial responses were achieved by three dose-escalation patients, of whom one had hepatocellular carcinoma and two had cutaneous melanoma. Prior anti-PD-1, anti-PD-L1 or anti-CTLA-4 therapy was permitted, and about two fifths of dose-escalation patients had received checkpoint inhibitors. General conclusions and limits of the study: The antigen specificity of the peripheral T cells that underwent clonal expansion was not determined. At doses of 0.1 to 3.0 mg/kg, clonal expansion of both CD4+ and CD8+ T cells in blood was seen between baseline and week 6. Low levels of normalized T-cell clonal expansion were also seen in some patients who did not respond. After ivuxolimab, more expanded clones were found on average in CD8+ T cells than in CD4+ T cells. In partial responders in the 0.1-3.0 mg/kg groups, normalized peripheral clonal expansion was found to be among the lowest, especially among CD8+ T cells.

As encoded in the germline V gene, CDR1 is SGHTA while CDR2 is FQGNSA. V gives up 5 bases and J gives up 4 bases, and the segment between their germline ends measures 12 bases. The cysteine opens and the phenylalanine closes a CDR3 of 15 amino acids. Only CDR3 DNA is held: 45 bases, read in frame from base 1. For sequencing of the TCRbeta CDR3 region, genomic DNA was extracted from the sorted cells. The immunoSEQ Assay was used to sequence the TCRbeta CDR3 regions. Drawn from immuneACCESS, this table holds only the in-frame rearrangements with V and J called that TCRdb kept. Clones are partly lost; checked studies trace under half to an unresolved V gene and leave the rest unexplained. This sample is represented by about 83,000 clones; 85% of them were singletons. The top ten clones comprise roughly 0.71% of the sample.

The rearrangement joined TRBV7-2 to TRBJ2-6, with TRBD2 perhaps the D gene, on 6 matching bases. This specimen was CD4+ or CD8+ T cells sorted from blood, taken in a trial of the OX40 agonist ivuxolimab. This TCR was sampled from an adult with an advanced solid tumor such as melanoma, head and neck, liver or kidney cancer. The CDR3 in this case is CASSPRETGANVLTF. The DNA reads as follows: TGTGCCAGCAGCCCTCGGGAGACCGGGGCCAACGTCCTGACTTTC.